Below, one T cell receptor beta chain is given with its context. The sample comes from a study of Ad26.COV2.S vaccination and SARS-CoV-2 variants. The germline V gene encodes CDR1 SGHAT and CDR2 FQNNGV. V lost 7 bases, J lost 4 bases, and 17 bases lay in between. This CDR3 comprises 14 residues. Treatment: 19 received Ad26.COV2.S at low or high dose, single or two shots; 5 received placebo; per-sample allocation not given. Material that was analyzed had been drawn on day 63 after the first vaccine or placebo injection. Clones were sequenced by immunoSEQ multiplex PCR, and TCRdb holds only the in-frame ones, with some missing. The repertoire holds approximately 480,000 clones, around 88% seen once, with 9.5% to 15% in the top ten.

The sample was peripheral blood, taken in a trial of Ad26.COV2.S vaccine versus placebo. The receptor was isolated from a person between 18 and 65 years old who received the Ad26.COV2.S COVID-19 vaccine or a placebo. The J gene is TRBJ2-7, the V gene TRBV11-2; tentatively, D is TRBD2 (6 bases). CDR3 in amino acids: CASTLTRGRYEQYF. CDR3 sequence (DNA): TGTGCCAGCACCCTCACCCGGGGGAGGTACGAGCAGTACTTC.